This passage covers 12 T cell receptor beta chains from one sample sequenced in a study of blood T cells in healthy people across ages. The use of a sample-barcoded 5' primer and a J-beta primer mix characterized a second PCR of about 7 to 12 cycles. Each CDR3 protein gets one entry after TCRdb re-called the 5' RACE reads with MiXCR. This table has about 1,000,000 distinct CDR3 sequences, less than 50% appearing once. Sequencing used blood. These TCRs come from an older woman in good health.

The sample holds a few counts of this clonotype. This chain uses TRBV29-1 with TRBJ2-1, with 11 bases lining up with TRBD2. This CDR3 is built from 11 residues. After removal of 7 bases from V and 13 bases from J, the junction contained 6 bases not matched to a gene. Per germline, CDR1 SQVTM and CDR2 ANQGSEA. The CDR3 bases are TGCAGCGGTGGGACTAGCGGAGCCCAGTTCTTC. This gives the protein CSGGTSGAQFF.

The V and J genes are TRBV7-2 and TRBJ2-7; 10 nucleotides match TRBD2. The DNA matches TRBJ2-5 better at its end, which makes the J call doubtful. CDR3 length equals 17 residues. The germline gives CDR1 SGHTA, CDR2 FQGNSA. CDR3: CASSLGKGLAAGETQYF. The CDR3 nucleotides read TGTGCCAGCAGCTTGGGGAAAGGACTAGCGGCGGGAGAGACCCAGTACTTC.

V is TRBV6-2 or TRBV6-3 and J is TRBJ2-7; 9 positions match TRBD2. Germline CDR1 reads MNHEY; CDR2 reads SVGEGT. V was clipped by 6 bases and J by 7 bases; unmatched bases: 16. This CDR3 has 16 amino acids. The CDR3 coding sequence is TGTGCCAGCAGAGGCGCTAGCGGGATAAGGGGCAATGAGCAGTACTTC. Its translation: CASRGASGIRGNEQYF.

The chain recombines TRBV6-1 with TRBJ2-7; 11 bases align to TRBD2. This CDR3 comprises 17 residues. Germline CDR1 MNHNS, CDR2 SASEGT. V was clipped by 6 bases and J by 7 bases; unmatched bases: 17. The CDR3 nucleotides are TGTGCCAGCAGATCCAAACTAGCGGGAGACGTATACAATGAGCAGTACTTC. Amino acid sequence: CASRSKLAGDVYNEQYF.

The rearrangement uses TRBV7-8 and TRBJ2-1; tentative D call: TRBD2 (6 bases). Trimming took off 4 bases at V and 12 bases at J, with 13 bases between the two ends. Germline assignment: CDR1 SGHVS and CDR2 FQNEAQ. This CDR3 has 12 amino acids. The CDR3 nucleotides are TGTGCCAGCAGCTCGGGACTTAACCGGCAGTTCTTC. Residues: CASSSGLNRQFF.

This clonotype was seen only a few times. This chain connects TRBV7-9 to TRBJ2-7; 9 bases fit TRBD2. Germline V gives CDR1 SEHNR, CDR2 FQNEAQ (reference sequence). CDR3 length: 18 residues. V dropped 4 bases and J dropped 0; count of bases not matched to a gene: 13. The CDR3 nucleotides read TGTGCCAGCAGCTCGGATAGCGGGAGAAGAGGCCCCTCCTACGAGCAGTACTTC. Amino acids: CASSSDSGRRGPSYEQYF.

The chain joins TRBV29-1 to TRBJ2-7; no clear D gene. V gave up 0 bases and J gave up 2 bases, with 2 bases separating them. The CDR3 spans 11 residues. The germline V gene has CDR1 SQVTM and CDR2 ANQGSEA. CDR3 residues: CSVEDPYEQYF. In DNA form, the CDR3 reads TGCAGCGTTGAAGATCCCTACGAGCAGTACTTC.

Comment on this clonotype: A much larger clone lies one base from this, so it may be a read error. The chain couples TRBV11-2 to TRBJ2-3, with unresolved D. This CDR3 comprises 11 residues. Germline CDR1 reads SGHAT; CDR2 reads FQNNGV. CDR3 amino acids: CAISFRYTQYF. CDR3 nucleotide sequence: TGTGCCATCAGCTTCAGATATACGCAGTATTTT. The variable domain in full, completed from reference TRBV11-2 and TRBJ2-3, reads EAGVAQSPRYKIIEKRQSVAFWCNPISGHATLYWYQQILGQGPKLLIQFQNNGVVDDSQLPKDRFSAERLKGVDSTLKIQPAKLEDSAVYLCAISFRYTQYFGPGTRLTVL.

The chain recombines TRBV7-9 with TRBJ2-4; tentative D call: TRBD2 (5 bases). CDR3 length: 14 amino acids. V was clipped by 3 bases and J by 5 bases, with 11 bases between them. CDR1 is SEHNR, CDR2 FQNEAQ, per germline (reference sequence). The CDR3 sequence: CASSFERTQNIQYF. Written as DNA, the CDR3 is TGTGCCAGCAGCTTCGAGCGGACCCAAAACATTCAGTACTTC.

This clonotype was counted between two and nine times. V gene TRBV5-6 combines with J gene TRBJ1-5, with a possible D match to TRBD1 (5 bases). Trimming shortened V by 4 bases and J by 7 bases, and 18 bases separated the two germline ends. Germline-derived CDR1 and CDR2 are SGHDT and YYEEEE. The CDR3 extends over 15 amino acids. The CDR3 coding sequence is TGTGCCAGCAGCCGGGGACCGGGTGGAACACAGCCCCAGCATTTT. Translation gives CASSRGPGGTQPQHF.

This clonotype was seen a few times. This rearrangement joins TRBV28 to TRBJ2-1; D call uncertain. Trimming pared 3 bases from V and 10 bases from J, leaving 16 bases between. This CDR3 has 14 amino acids. Germline lookup yields CDR1 MDHEN and CDR2 SYDVKM. The chain's CDR3 is CASSFFVSQREQFF. The DNA of the CDR3 is TGTGCCAGCAGTTTTTTCGTGTCTCAGAGGGAGCAGTTCTTC.

The chain recombines TRBV4-1 with TRBJ2-1; D not resolved. The assigned J gene may be wrong: the sequence end matches TRBJ2-7 better. The CDR3 runs to 13 residues. CDR1 is MGHRA, CDR2 YSYEKL, per germline. CDR3 DNA: TGCGCCAGCAGCCAACAGCTCTACAATGAGCAGTACTTC. Translated, it gives CASSQQLYNEQYF.